The clone carrying this T cell receptor beta chain showed up just a few times. The data are from a study of T-cell reconstitution after alpha-beta-depleted transplantation in children. Germline CDR1 is DFQATT and CDR2 is SNEGSKA (reference sequence). V was pared by 1 base and J by 0 bases, with 13 bases between. The length of the CDR3 is 17 residues. Unique molecular identifiers were incorporated when the TCRbeta library was constructed. TCRdb analysed the PCR reads with MiXCR anew, one entry per CDR3 protein. The repertoire consists of around 680,000 distinct CDR3 sequences, with around 16% occurring once and the leading ten covering around 0.96%.

The sequences come from PBMCs from the stem cell graft donor, collected from the stem cell graft. The receptor comes from a human donor who donated a stem cell graft to a child with acute myeloid leukemia. V gene TRBV20-1 combines with J gene TRBJ1-6, with D possibly matching TRBD1 (5 bases). The DNA for the CDR3 is TGCAGTGCTAGAGCCGGGACGGCCAGCTCCTATAATTCACCCCTCCACTTT. It translates to CSARAGTASSYNSPLHF.